Following are 27 T cell receptor beta chains from one sample sequenced in a study of cytomegalovirus exposure and HLA in healthy donors. Assay: immunoSEQ multiplex PCR; the TCRdb copy retains only in-frame clones and omits some. The data contain 100,000 to 150,000 clones, 88% of them singletons. Material for sequencing was PBMCs. These receptors were obtained from a man aged 25 to 40 in good health and CMV-seronegative.

This chain uses TRBV7-2 with TRBJ1-6, with no clear D. The germline V and J ends were trimmed by 4 bases and 13 bases, with 14 bases remaining between them. The CDR3 extends over 13 amino acids. The germline CDR1 and CDR2 sequences are SGHTA and FQGNSA. CDR3 nucleotides: TGTGCCAGCAGCTGGAGTAGGGAGATGCCCCTCCACTTT. It encodes CASSWSREMPLHF.

DNA of the CDR3: TGCGCCAGCAGCGTTGGACAGGGGGAAGCTTTCTTT. Translated: CASSVGQGEAFF. This chain joins TRBV5-1 and TRBJ1-1, with 9 bases fitting TRBD1. Germline V gene sequence: CDR1 SGHRS, CDR2 YFSETQ. The CDR3 length is 12 residues. Trimming cost V 4 bases and J 8 bases; bases outside gene matches: 3.

This clone was seen a single time. This chain joins TRBV5-4 and TRBJ2-7, with TRBD2 matching 8 bases. This CDR3 has 16 amino acids. The V gene's germline CDR1 is SGHNT and CDR2 YYREEE (reference sequence). Trimming removed 0 bases from V and 3 bases from J; junction bases left unmatched: 8. CDR3 sequence reads: CASSLARLAGNYEQYF. CDR3 DNA sequence: TGTGCCAGCAGCTTGGCCCGTCTAGCGGGCAACTACGAGCAGTACTTC.

The chain recombines TRBV27 with TRBJ2-7; TRBD1 agrees at 8 bases. V dropped 2 bases and J dropped 6; count of bases not matched to a gene: 6. CDR1 and CDR2 from the germline V gene are MNHEY and SMNVEV (reference sequence). The CDR3 covers 14 residues. CDR3 nucleotides: TGTGCCAGCAGTTTACTTGGACAGGGTGGCGAGCAGTACTTC. Residues: CASSLLGQGGEQYF.

The J gene is TRBJ2-1, the V gene TRBV7-9, with 8 bases identical to TRBD1. The germline gives CDR1 SEHNR, CDR2 FQNEAQ (reference sequence). CDR3 length: 15 amino acids. V was clipped by 1 base and J by 6 bases; unmatched bases: 5. The CDR3 nucleotides are TGTGCCAGCAGCTTAGAGACAGGGGTAACCAATGAGCAGTTCTTC. This sequence encodes CASSLETGVTNEQFF.

The chain links TRBV30 to TRBJ2-7, with unresolved D. CDR1 is GTSNPN and CDR2 is SVGIG in the germline V gene (reference sequence). V dropped 6 bases and J dropped 1 base, with 7 bases sitting between them. The CDR3 totals 11 residues. As DNA, the CDR3 is TGTGCCTGTTCACAGTCCTACGAGCAGTACTTC. Translated, it gives CACSQSYEQYF. The full variable domain, rest sourced from reference TRBV30 and TRBJ2-7, is SQTIHQWPATLVQPVGSPLSLECTVEGTSNPNLYWYRQAAGRGLQLLFYSVGIGQISSEVPQNLSASRPQDRQFILSSKKLLLSDSGFYLCACSQSYEQYFGPGTRLTVT.

The chain has TRBV9 and TRBJ2-5, with 8 bases that match TRBD2. The CDR3 is 14 amino acids. V shed 2 bases, J shed 3 bases, and the junction held 3 bases outside the gene matches. Germline CDR1 is SGDLS and CDR2 is YYNGEE. Here the CDR3 reads CASSVDGGEETQYF. As DNA, the CDR3 is TGTGCCAGCAGCGTTGACGGGGGGGAAGAGACCCAGTACTTC. Complete variable domain (other parts from reference TRBV9 and TRBJ2-5): DSGVTQTPKHLITATGQRVTLRCSPRSGDLSVYWYQQSLDQGLQFLIQYYNGEERAKGNILERFSAQQFPDLHSELNLSSLELGDSALYFCASSVDGGEETQYFGPGTRLLVL.

The V call is TRBV5-1, the J call TRBJ2-5; perhaps TRBD2 as D (5 bases). V was cut by 0 bases and J by 0 bases, with 12 bases left in between. The CDR3 runs to 16 residues. In germline, CDR1 is SGHRS, CDR2 YFSETQ. The CDR3 DNA is TGCGCCAGCAGCTTGGCCTCAGCGGTGTACCAAGAGACCCAGTACTTC. Its protein is CASSLASAVYQETQYF.

The V gene is TRBV27, the J gene TRBJ2-5; D is uncertain. The CDR3 contains 14 residues. V lost 7 bases to trimming and J lost 3 bases, with 15 bases between them. Per germline, CDR1 MNHEY and CDR2 SMNVEV (reference sequence). The CDR3 region has the DNA TGTGCCAGCACCACCCGTGGTAGCAAAGAGACCCAGTACTTC. Its protein is CASTTRGSKETQYF.

This chain links TRBV7-2 with TRBJ2-7, with D unclear. The CDR3 has 15 residues. V lost 3 bases and J 0 bases, leaving 12 bases between the germline ends. Germline V gene sequence: CDR1 SGHTA, CDR2 FQGNSA. The CDR3 DNA reads TGTGCCAGCAGCTTCTCCCTAGGAATCTCCTACGAGCAGTACTTC. Its protein product is CASSFSLGISYEQYF.

The genes are TRBV5-1 and TRBJ1-4; no reliable D call. The CDR3 totals 13 residues. Germline CDR1 is SGHRS and CDR2 is YFSETQ. V was trimmed by 2 bases and J by 7 bases, leaving 9 bases between them. CDR3: CASSFNGLEKLFF. As DNA, the CDR3 is TGCGCCAGCAGCTTTAATGGACTTGAAAAACTGTTTTTT.

This clone is a singleton in its sample. V usage is TRBV30 and J usage is TRBJ1-2; D remains unclear. The CDR3 is 13 residues long. Germline CDR1 GTSNPN, CDR2 SVGIG (reference sequence). Trimming removed 8 bases at V and 6 bases at J, with 19 bases between. CDR3 sequence (DNA): TGTGCCCTAACAGCGGGGAAAGGGAATGGCTACACCTTC. Protein product: CALTAGKGNGYTF.

The chain combines TRBV2 with TRBJ2-2, with TRBD1 identical over 8 bases. Germline CDR1 is SNHLY and CDR2 is FYNNEI. The CDR3 totals 16 residues. V lost 1 base to trimming and J lost 5 bases; unmatched junction nucleotides: 6. The CDR3 nucleotides are TGTGCCAGCAGTGAAGTATACAGGGGGGCTACCGGGGAGCTGTTTTTT. It is translated as CASSEVYRGATGELFF.

The gene calls are TRBV7-2 and TRBJ1-1, with D maybe TRBD1 (6 bases). Between the trimmed V and J ends, which lost 5 bases and 5 bases, there was a span of 21 bases. CDR1 and CDR2 (germline): SGHTA, FQGNSA. CDR3 length: 16 residues. The CDR3 here is CASSRDIEKLKTEAFF. CDR3 bases: TGTGCCAGCAGCCGGGACATTGAAAAGCTCAAGACTGAAGCTTTCTTT. The full variable domain, in which reference TRBV7-2 and TRBJ1-1 provide the parts outside the CDR3, is GAGVSQSPSNKVTEKGKDVELRCDPISGHTALYWYRQSLGQGLEFLIYFQGNSAPDKSGLPSDRFSAERTGGSVSTLTIQRTQQEDSAVYLCASSRDIEKLKTEAFFGQGTRLTVV.

V usage is TRBV10-1 and J usage is TRBJ1-1, with 7 bases fitting TRBD1. There are 12 residues in the CDR3. V dropped 5 bases and J dropped 3; count of bases not matched to a gene: 0. Germline CDR1 WNHNN, CDR2 SYGVQD (reference sequence). The CDR3 protein is CASSTGDTEAFF. CDR3 in DNA: TGCGCCAGCAGTACAGGGGACACTGAAGCTTTCTTT.

This clone was counted a single time. The chain recombines TRBV10-1 with TRBJ2-2, with D possibly matching TRBD1 (6 bases). From germline, CDR1 is WNHNN and CDR2 SYGVQD (reference sequence). Trimming left V 2 bases short and J 9 bases short, with 10 bases between. The CDR3 is 13 residues long. The CDR3, as DNA: TGCGCCAGCAGTGAGACAGGGCGAAGGGAGCTGTTTTTT. Amino acids: CASSETGRRELFF.

V usage is TRBV7-9 and J usage is TRBJ2-1, with TRBD2 as a possible D gene (7 bases). Trimming took off 4 bases at V and 6 bases at J, with 22 bases between the two ends. CDR1 SEHNR and CDR2 FQNEAQ come from the germline V gene (reference sequence). This CDR3 contains 17 residues. CDR3 loop: CASSSPRGAGVFNEQFF. Here the CDR3 DNA reads TGTGCCAGCAGCTCCCCAAGGGGGGCGGGAGTCTTCAATGAGCAGTTCTTC.

The V call is TRBV7-2, the J call TRBJ1-1, with D unclear. Trimming removed 3 bases at V and 7 bases at J, with 6 bases between. This CDR3 region has 11 residues. Germline lookup yields CDR1 SGHTA and CDR2 FQGNSA. The chain's CDR3 is CASSFGVEAFF. The DNA of the CDR3 is TGTGCCAGCAGCTTCGGGGTTGAAGCTTTCTTT.

J is TRBJ2-7 and V is TRBV5-4; D is possibly TRBD1 (6 bases). In germline, CDR1 is SGHNT, CDR2 YYREEE (reference sequence). Trimming took off 4 bases at V and 3 bases at J, with 11 bases between the two ends. The CDR3 consists of 13 residues. CDR3 bases: TGTGCCAGCAGCCAAAAGACAGGCTACGAGCAGTACTTC. Translated: CASSQKTGYEQYF.

The gene calls are TRBV5-1 and TRBJ2-7; TRBD2 matches at 15 bases. This CDR3 contains 19 residues. Germline lookup yields CDR1 SGHRS and CDR2 YFSETQ. Trimming cost V 1 base and J 3 bases; bases outside gene matches: 11. The CDR3, as DNA: TGCGCCAGCAGCTTGAAACCGGGACTAGCGGGAGGCCTCCTCTACGAGCAGTACTTC. The encoded protein is CASSLKPGLAGGLLYEQYF.

J is TRBJ2-7 and V is TRBV27; D ambiguous. This CDR3 is built from 14 residues. Germline V gene lookup returns CDR1 MNHEY and CDR2 SMNVEV (reference sequence). The V end lost 6 bases, the J end lost 3 bases, and 15 bases lay between the germline ends. CDR3 protein: CASRVKASYYEQYF. The CDR3 DNA follows: TGTGCCAGCAGGGTTAAAGCTAGTTACTACGAGCAGTACTTC.

The chain is built from TRBV6-5 and TRBJ1-1, with unresolved D. There are 13 residues in the CDR3. The germline gives CDR1 MNHEY, CDR2 SVGAGI. V was shortened by 6 bases and J by 5 bases, with 13 bases between the two germline ends. The CDR3 region has the DNA TGTGCCAGCAGCCCCCGAGGAGGGACTGAAGCTTTCTTT. Its protein is CASSPRGGTEAFF.

This chain connects TRBV7-9 to TRBJ1-1; 7 nucleotides agree with TRBD1. The J segment lost 5 bases and the V segment lost 5 bases, leaving 8 bases of the junction unmatched. The CDR3 is made up of 14 amino acids. Germline V gives CDR1 SEHNR, CDR2 FQNEAQ (reference sequence). This CDR3 is CASSAERGQTEAFF. The CDR3 DNA is TGTGCCAGCAGCGCCGAAAGGGGGCAAACTGAAGCTTTCTTT.

This chain joins TRBV18 and TRBJ2-4, with 7 bases identical to TRBD2. The germline V gene encodes CDR1 KGHSH and CDR2 LQKENI. This CDR3 spans 18 amino acids. The junction had 12 bases not matched to a gene; V was cut back by 3 bases and J by 1 base. CDR3 loop: CASSPGRLASVAKNIQYF. The CDR3 DNA is TGTGCCAGCTCACCGGGGAGACTAGCATCGGTTGCCAAAAACATTCAGTACTTC.

This chain joins TRBV9 and TRBJ2-1; no reliable D call. Trimming pared 0 bases from V and 5 bases from J, leaving 9 bases between. The germline gives CDR1 SGDLS, CDR2 YYNGEE. The CDR3 spans 14 residues. CDR3 loop: CASSVGRSDNEQFF. Here the CDR3 DNA reads TGTGCCAGCAGCGTAGGGAGATCGGACAATGAGCAGTTCTTC.

V and J are TRBV5-6 and TRBJ1-1, with a possible D match to TRBD1 (6 bases). From germline, CDR1 is SGHDT and CDR2 YYEEEE. V was shortened by 4 bases and J by 10 bases, with 14 bases between the two germline ends. The CDR3 is made up of 12 amino acids. The chain's CDR3 is CASSTGSSVAFF. DNA of the CDR3: TGTGCCAGCAGCACAGGGTCCTCCGTAGCTTTCTTT.

The rearrangement links TRBV6-5 to TRBJ1-1; unclear D gene. CDR1 is MNHEY and CDR2 is SVGAGI in the germline V gene. This CDR3 is 12 amino acids long. Trimming left V 6 bases short and J 0 bases short, with 5 bases between. The CDR3 DNA follows: TGTGCCAGCAGCGGAGTGAACACTGAAGCTTTCTTT. This encodes CASSGVNTEAFF.